This TCR beta chain was captured in a study of T-cell memory formation after mild COVID-19 (dated by TCRdb to about 2021). In the study overall: TCR sequence clusters from the two donors were largely donor specific. The cohort comprised two young, previously healthy adult volunteers, one female and one male. In two donors, T-cell clones that expanded and contracted after mild COVID-19 were followed by sequencing TCRalpha and TCRbeta repertoires longitudinally.

The CDR1 and CDR2 encoded by the germline V gene are SGHRS and YFSETQ. The CDR3 runs 13 amino acids, cysteine and phenylalanine included. Just the 39-base CDR3 DNA is kept, in frame starting at base 1. V is clipped by 3 bases and J by 5 bases, and the sequence between their germline boundaries is 10 bases long. This clonotype occurred a few times. The clone's antigen remains unknown. Nothing much larger sits one base from this clone, and base qualities are not available. The instrument was an Illumina NovaSeq 6000. cDNA libraries for TCRalpha and TCRbeta were prepared by 5'RACE using constant-segment primers, with sample barcodes and unique molecular identifiers added. Trizol reagent was used to extract RNA from every sample. Libraries were amplified in two PCR steps, with a second sample barcode and Illumina TruSeq adapters added in the second step. Libraries were sequenced on an Illumina NovaSeq with 2 x 150 bp paired-end reads. In the source study's methods: Demultiplexing of reads and collapsing into UMI-guided consensus sequences were performed with migec v1.2.7. Using mixcr v2.1.11, the UMI consensuses were aligned to TRA and TRB V and J templates and assembled into clonotypes. Clonotypes were classified as expanded or contracted when called significant by both edgeR and NoisET, with noise models trained on biological replicates. edgeR calls used a false discovery rate-adjusted p below 0.01 and a log2 fold-change threshold of 1. As an exploratory analysis of dynamics, PCA with hierarchical clustering was applied to max-normalized trajectories of the 1000 most abundant clonotypes. Each responding clone was given a CD4 or CD8 phenotype based on the CD4+ and CD8+ repertoires, which had been sequenced separately. TCRdb passed the public sequencing reads through fastp at Q25 and MiXCR, retaining productive beta sequences. CDR3 protein sequences are deduplicated, and each keeps its most common genes and DNA. The V and J calls reflect TCRdb's pipeline rather than the authors' work. The sample data list 250,000 to 350,000 distinct CDR3 sequences, and around 15% of these were observed just once. The ten largest make up around 20% of the sample.

Ficoll-Paque density gradient centrifugation was the method used to isolate PBMCs. Beyond this particular receptor, the publication reports: The study covered only a couple of mild cases, and larger cohorts including severe cases with pre-infection samples were considered necessary. Clones that contracted from day 15 to 85 showed balanced CD4/CD8 phenotypes, whereas a second wave of clones that expanded from day 15 to 37 leaned towards CD4+. SARS-CoV-2 specificity of the second-wave clones peaking on day 37 was not confirmed. Some responding clones were found in pre-infection memory, which suggests that pre-existing cross-reactive memory T cells took part in the SARS-CoV-2 response. Contracting CD4+ clones appeared mostly in the CM and EM memory subsets, whereas CD8+ clones were enriched in EMRA.

The sequence was collected from a man aged 18 to 29 who had mild COVID-19 (a few samples of this study predate the infection). The sample titles of this study are shuffled in the database, so cell type and time point are left out; the donor was told from shared clones. Material: PBMCs or a T cell subset sorted from them (not recorded which). The chain links TRBV5-1 with TRBJ2-3; TRBD1 is a weak D gene call, 6 bases matching. The sequenced DNA: TGCGCCAGCAGCTGGGACATCGGAGATACGCAGTATTTT. Translated, this gives CASSWDIGDTQYF.